A single sample gave rise to the 21 T cell receptor beta chains below, sequenced in a study of blood T cell repertoires in COVID-19. Measured with immunoSEQ multiplex PCR; TCRdb has only the in-frame clones, and not every one. In the table there are a few hundred thousand clones, 85% to 90% of which are singletons. Sequenced: PBMCs or T cells enriched from blood (not recorded which). These receptors originate from a woman between 18 and 29 years old who had recovered from COVID-19.

The V and J genes are TRBV2 and TRBJ2-1, with 10 bases aligning to TRBD2. Germline V CDR1 and CDR2: SNHLY, FYNNEI. There are 14 residues in the CDR3. Losses at the gene ends were 8 bases for V and 12 bases for J; bases not matched to a gene: 13. CDR3 sequence (DNA): TGTGCCAGCCACATAGCGGGGGGCCCTTCCTCGCAGTTCTTC. Its protein product is CASHIAGGPSSQFF.

The rearrangement links TRBV3-1 (or the pseudogene TRBV3-2) to TRBJ2-7; the D is unclear. CDR1 is LGHDT and CDR2 is YNNKEL in the germline V gene (reference sequence). Trimming took 1 base from V and 6 from J, leaving 4 bases between them. CDR3 length equals 11 residues. The CDR3 DNA follows: TGTGCCAGCAGCCAAGGAGGCGAGCAGTACTTC. This gives the protein CASSQGGEQYF.

V and J are TRBV5-1 and TRBJ1-2; tentative D call: TRBD1 (5 bases). V was pared by 4 bases and J by 4 bases, with 23 bases between. CDR1 and CDR2 from the germline V gene are SGHRS and YFSETQ. The CDR3 has 17 residues. CDR3 amino acids: CASSRYQDRFSPYGYTF. For the CDR3, the DNA is TGCGCCAGCAGCCGATACCAAGACAGATTCAGCCCCTATGGCTACACCTTC.

The chain uses TRBV15 and TRBJ2-1, with D possibly matching TRBD2 (5 bases). CDR1 LNHNV and CDR2 YYDKDF come from the germline V gene (reference sequence). The CDR3 totals 14 residues. Deletions cut 5 bases from V and 4 bases from J, with 12 bases between. The CDR3 is CATSPRLTYNEQFF. DNA for the CDR3: TGTGCCACCAGCCCCCGACTAACATACAATGAGCAGTTCTTC.

The rearrangement uses TRBV4-2 and TRBJ1-1; TRBD1 matches at 9 bases. Germline V gene sequence: CDR1 LGHNA, CDR2 YNFKEQ. The CDR3 runs 18 residues. With V trimmed by 4 bases and J by 0 bases, 12 bases remained unmatched. In DNA form, the CDR3 reads TGTGCCAGCAGCCCCGAGGACAGGGGCTCGGGGATGAACACTGAAGCTTTCTTT. As protein: CASSPEDRGSGMNTEAFF.

The rearrangement joins TRBV30 to TRBJ2-1; TRBD2 agrees at 8 bases. The V segment lost 0 bases and the J segment 14 bases; nucleotides outside the gene matches: 3. This CDR3 has 11 residues. Germline assignment: CDR1 GTSNPN and CDR2 SVGIG (reference sequence). CDR3 coding DNA: TGTGCCTGGAGTGTATCAGCGGGGGAGTTCTTC. Translating it yields CAWSVSAGEFF.

The chain employs TRBV7-2 and TRBJ2-7; 8 bases line up with TRBD1. From germline, CDR1 is SGHTA and CDR2 FQGNSA. V dropped 1 base and J dropped 5; count of bases not matched to a gene: 4. The CDR3 sequence is 14 residues long. CDR3 nucleotide sequence: TGTGCCAGCAGCTTAGAGGACAGGGCCAACGAGCAGTACTTC. Translated, it gives CASSLEDRANEQYF.

The chain has TRBV7-9 and TRBJ1-3, with 7 bases that match TRBD1. V lost 5 bases and J lost 2; bases outside the gene matches: 9. This CDR3 region has 16 residues. Germline loops: CDR1 SEHNR, CDR2 FQNEAQ (reference sequence). CDR3 sequence: CASSQPDRTPGNTIYF. For the CDR3, the DNA is TGTGCCAGCAGCCAACCGGACAGGACTCCTGGAAACACCATATATTTT. Looking up the rest from reference TRBV7-9 and TRBJ1-3 gives the full variable domain: DTGVSQNPRHKITKRGQNVTFRCDPISEHNRLYWYRQTLGQGPEFLTYFQNEAQLEKSRLLSDRFSAERPKGSFSTLEIQRTEQGDSAMYLCASSQPDRTPGNTIYFGEGSWLTVV.

The chain joins TRBV10-2 to TRBJ1-1; D is perhaps TRBD1 (6 bases). V was trimmed by 4 bases and J by 5 bases, leaving 11 bases between them. The CDR3 is 13 amino acids. Germline CDR1 and CDR2: WSHSY and SAAADI. This CDR3 is CASSVFQGTEAFF. For the CDR3, the DNA is TGCGCCAGCAGTGTTTTTCAGGGGACTGAAGCTTTCTTT.

The chain couples TRBV19 to TRBJ2-1; D is unresolved. CDR1 is LNHDA, CDR2 SQIVND, per germline (reference sequence). The CDR3 is made up of 15 amino acids. The V and J ends lost 0 bases and 3 bases respectively, with 9 bases between them. The CDR3, as DNA: TGTGCCAGTAGTATAGAAGCCCTGTTCTACAATGAGCAGTTCTTC. Translating gives CASSIEALFYNEQFF. The full variable domain, rest sourced from reference TRBV19 and TRBJ2-1, is DGGITQSPKYLFRKEGQNVTLSCEQNLNHDAMYWYRQDPGQGLRLIYYSQIVNDFQKGDIAEGYSVSREKKESFPLTVTSAQKNPTAFYLCASSIEALFYNEQFFGPGTRLTVL.

The chain joins TRBV28 to TRBJ2-4; TRBD2 is a possible D gene (6 bases). The CDR3 loop spans 11 amino acids. Germline lookup yields CDR1 MDHEN and CDR2 SYDVKM. V was trimmed by 6 bases and J by 10 bases, leaving 10 bases between them. CDR3 loop: CASSLGGIQYF. In DNA form, the CDR3 reads TGTGCCAGCAGCCTCGGAGGGATTCAGTACTTC.

The CDR3 DNA is TGTGCCAGCAGTTTTCCATACAATGAGCAGTTCTTC. This sequence encodes CASSFPYNEQFF. This sequence joins TRBV28 and TRBJ2-1; D not resolved. CDR1 is MDHEN and CDR2 is SYDVKM in the germline V gene. CDR3 size: 12 residues. Trimming took off 3 bases at V and 4 bases at J, with 4 bases between the two ends. The full variable domain, with the rest looked up from reference TRBV28 and TRBJ2-1, is DVKVTQSSRYLVKRTGEKVFLECVQDMDHENMFWYRQDPGLGLRLIYFSYDVKMKEKGDIPEGYSVSREKKERFSLILESASTNQTSMYLCASSFPYNEQFFGPGTRLTVL.

This clone was counted only a few times. Additional DNA sequences in this sample encode the identical CDR3. V usage is TRBV11-2 and J usage is TRBJ2-1, with a weak D call TRBD2 (5 bases). V was clipped by 1 base and J by 10 bases, with 5 bases between them. Per germline, CDR1 SGHAT and CDR2 FQNNGV. CDR3 length: 11 amino acids. Here the CDR3 reads CASSLGGEQFF. The CDR3 DNA reads TGTGCCAGCAGCTTAGGCGGGGAGCAGTTCTTC.

The chain uses TRBV21-1 and TRBJ2-7; the table gives TRBD2 as D, unverified against the DNA. TRBV21-1 is a pseudogene. The CDR3 has 17 amino acids. This CDR3 is CASTPGTSGTTSYEQYF. In nucleotides, the CDR3 is TGTGCCAGCACCCCCGGGACTAGCGGGACCACTTCCTACGAGCAGTACTTC.

This clone was detected a few times. The CDR3: CASRSTGGTRQPQHF. CDR3 DNA sequence: TGTGCCAGCAGGTCCACAGGGGGCACACGACAGCCCCAGCATTTT. This chain uses TRBV28 with TRBJ1-5, with 9 bases fitting TRBD1. The CDR3 is made up of 15 amino acids. CDR1 and CDR2 (germline): MDHEN, SYDVKM. V shed 6 bases and J 7 bases; nucleotides not matched to a gene: 10.

The chain combines TRBV7-9 with TRBJ1-2, with 9 nucleotides matching TRBD1. The germline gives CDR1 SEHNR, CDR2 FQNEAQ (reference sequence). J was trimmed by 2 bases and V by 1 base; bases with no gene match: 2. This CDR3 spans 15 amino acids. The CDR3 DNA follows: TGTGCCAGCAGCTTAGAGGACAGGGGAAACTATGGCTACACCTTC. This encodes CASSLEDRGNYGYTF.

The rearrangement uses TRBV13 and TRBJ2-2; TRBD1 might be the D (6 bases). Trimming took 4 bases from V and 3 from J, leaving 9 bases between them. CDR1 PRHDT and CDR2 FYEKMQ come from the germline V gene (reference sequence). The CDR3 spans 14 residues. The CDR3 here is CASSWAGDTGELFF. The CDR3, as DNA: TGTGCCAGCAGCTGGGCAGGGGACACCGGGGAGCTGTTTTTT. The complete variable domain, with remaining parts taken from reference TRBV13 and TRBJ2-2, reads AAGVIQSPRHLIKEKRETATLKCYPIPRHDTVYWYQQGPGQDPQFLISFYEKMQSDKGSIPDRFSAQQFSDYHSELNMSSLELGDSALYFCASSWAGDTGELFFGEGSRLTVL.

The V gene is TRBV19, the J gene TRBJ2-3, with D tentatively TRBD1 (8 bases). The CDR3 loop spans 13 amino acids. Trimming cost V 7 bases and J 10 bases, with 18 bases left between them. CDR1 and CDR2 (germline): LNHDA, SQIVND (reference sequence). CDR3 loop: CASMGTGGGAQYF. CDR3 bases: TGTGCCAGTATGGGGACAGGCGGGGGAGCGCAGTATTTT.

The chain is built from TRBV12-3 or TRBV12-4 and TRBJ2-7, with D perhaps TRBD1 (6 bases). The V end was cut by 7 bases, the J end by 7 bases, with 17 bases between. The CDR3 covers 13 residues. The CDR3 here is CASTSLDSGEQYF. CDR3 nucleotide sequence: TGTGCCAGCACCTCCTTGGACAGCGGTGAGCAGTACTTC.

J is TRBJ2-3 and V is TRBV30; TRBD2 agrees at 8 bases. The CDR3 covers 15 residues. Per the germline V gene, CDR1 is GTSNPN and CDR2 is SVGIG (reference sequence). Germline trimming cut 2 bases from V and 2 bases from J; bases unmatched to any gene: 6. In DNA form, the CDR3 reads TGTGCCTGGAGTTCCGAAGCGGGAGTCACAGATACGCAGTATTTT. Translation gives CAWSSEAGVTDTQYF.

The V gene is TRBV13, the J gene TRBJ1-1, with 8 bases matching TRBD1. This CDR3 region has 16 residues. The V gene's germline CDR1 is PRHDT and CDR2 FYEKMQ (reference sequence). V dropped 5 bases and J dropped 0; count of bases not matched to a gene: 8. This CDR3 reads CASSHGTGFMNTEAFF. The CDR3 nucleotides read TGTGCCAGCAGCCACGGGACAGGTTTTATGAACACTGAAGCTTTCTTT.